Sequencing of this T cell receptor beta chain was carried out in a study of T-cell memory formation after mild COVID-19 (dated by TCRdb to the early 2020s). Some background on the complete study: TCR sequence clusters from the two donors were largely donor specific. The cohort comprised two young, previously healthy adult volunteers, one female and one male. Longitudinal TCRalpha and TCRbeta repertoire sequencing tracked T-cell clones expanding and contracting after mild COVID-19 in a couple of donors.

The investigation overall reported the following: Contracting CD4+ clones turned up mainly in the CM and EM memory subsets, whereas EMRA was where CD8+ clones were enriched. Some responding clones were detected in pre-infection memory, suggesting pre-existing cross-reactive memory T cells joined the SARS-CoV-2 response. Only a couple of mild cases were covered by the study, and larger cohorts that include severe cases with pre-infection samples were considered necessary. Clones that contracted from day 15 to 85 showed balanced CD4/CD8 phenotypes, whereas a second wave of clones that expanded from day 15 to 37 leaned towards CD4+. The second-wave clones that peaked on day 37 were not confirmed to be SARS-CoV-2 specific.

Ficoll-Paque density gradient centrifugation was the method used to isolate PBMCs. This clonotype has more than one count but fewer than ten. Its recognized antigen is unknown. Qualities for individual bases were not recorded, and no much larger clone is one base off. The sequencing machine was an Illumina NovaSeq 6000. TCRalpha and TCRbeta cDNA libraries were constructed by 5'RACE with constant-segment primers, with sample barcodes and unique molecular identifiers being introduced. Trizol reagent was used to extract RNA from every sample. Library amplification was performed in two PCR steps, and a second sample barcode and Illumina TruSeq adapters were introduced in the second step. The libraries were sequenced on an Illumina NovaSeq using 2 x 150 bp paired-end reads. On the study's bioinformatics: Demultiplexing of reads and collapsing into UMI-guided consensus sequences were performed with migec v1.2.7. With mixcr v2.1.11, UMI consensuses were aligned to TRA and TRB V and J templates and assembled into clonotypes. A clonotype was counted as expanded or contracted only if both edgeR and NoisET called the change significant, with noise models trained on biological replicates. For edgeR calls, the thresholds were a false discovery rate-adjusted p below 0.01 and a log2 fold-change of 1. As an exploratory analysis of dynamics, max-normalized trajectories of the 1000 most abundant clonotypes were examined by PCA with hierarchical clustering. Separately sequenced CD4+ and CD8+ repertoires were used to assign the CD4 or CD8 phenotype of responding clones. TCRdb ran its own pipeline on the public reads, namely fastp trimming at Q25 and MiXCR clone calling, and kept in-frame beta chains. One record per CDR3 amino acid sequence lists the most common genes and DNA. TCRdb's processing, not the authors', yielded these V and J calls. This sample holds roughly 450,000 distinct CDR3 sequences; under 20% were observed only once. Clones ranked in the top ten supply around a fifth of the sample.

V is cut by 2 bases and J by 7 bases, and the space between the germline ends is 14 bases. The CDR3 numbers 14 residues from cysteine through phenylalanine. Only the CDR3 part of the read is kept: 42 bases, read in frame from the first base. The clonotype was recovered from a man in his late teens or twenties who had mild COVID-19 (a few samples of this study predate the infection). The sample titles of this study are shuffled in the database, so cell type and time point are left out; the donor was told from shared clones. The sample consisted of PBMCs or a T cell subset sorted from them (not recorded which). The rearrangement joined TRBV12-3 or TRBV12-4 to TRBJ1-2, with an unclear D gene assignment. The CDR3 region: CASSLFSGGSGYTF. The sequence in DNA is TGTGCCAGCAGTTTATTCAGTGGAGGGTCTGGCTACACCTTC.